This T cell receptor (beta chain) emerged from a study of blood T cell repertoires in COVID-19. Study overall: Material from acute and convalescent COVID-19 was sourced from the United States, Italy and Spain. T cells, B-cell-depleted T cells, or PBMCs supplied cDNA or gDNA.

In the source study's methods: Reference gene primer amplification gave estimated nucleated cell counts. This table comes from immunoSEQ multiplex PCR, and its TCRdb copy is limited to in-frame clones, with some not included. That table furnishes V, J and clone size, whereas the DNA furnished D and trimming. Among a few hundred thousand clones listed, about four fifths were seen once. The CDR3 extends over 12 amino acids. The germline V and J ends were trimmed by 5 bases and 6 bases, with 10 bases remaining between them. Source material: PBMCs or T cells enriched from blood (not recorded which). The receptor's source is a woman between 45 and 65 years old who had recovered from COVID-19. This chain uses TRBV12-3 or TRBV12-4 with TRBJ1-1; D not resolved. DNA of the CDR3: TGTGCCAGCAGTCTCTTTCCCGCTGAAGCTTTCTTT. Amino acid sequence: CASSLFPAEAFF.